This TCR beta chain was captured by sequencing in a study of T-cell memory formation after mild COVID-19 (dated by TCRdb to the early 2020s). As for the study more broadly: TCR sequence clusters from the two donors were largely donor specific. Longitudinal TCRalpha and TCRbeta repertoire sequencing tracked T-cell clones expanding and contracting after mild COVID-19 in two donors. Two young, previously healthy adult volunteers made up the cohort, one male and one female.

This clonotype was seen at least ten times. Its antigen is unknown. It has no much larger one-base neighbor in the sample; base qualities were not kept. Here is what the overall study found, with its caveats: The study covered only a couple of mild cases, and larger cohorts including severe cases with pre-infection samples were considered necessary. The second-wave clones that peaked on day 37 were not confirmed to be SARS-CoV-2 specific. Contracting CD4+ clones turned up mainly in the CM and EM memory subsets, whereas EMRA was where CD8+ clones were enriched. Clones contracting from day 15 to 85 had balanced CD4/CD8 phenotypes, while a second wave expanding from day 15 to 37 was biased towards CD4+. Some responding clones were detected in pre-infection memory, suggesting pre-existing cross-reactive memory T cells joined the SARS-CoV-2 response.

The CDR3, cysteine through phenylalanine, is 17 amino acids long. The kept DNA is CDR3 alone, 51 bases in frame from the first base. The germline V gene provides CDR1 MNHNS and CDR2 SASEGT. For this chain, trimming is 2 bases at the V end and 0 bases at the J end, and the number of junction bases without a gene match is 6. Ficoll-Paque density gradient centrifugation was the method used to isolate PBMCs. The sample was run on an Illumina NovaSeq 6000. Using 5'RACE with constant-segment primers, TCRalpha and TCRbeta cDNA libraries were constructed, with sample barcodes and unique molecular identifiers added in the process. Trizol reagent was used to extract RNA from every sample. Amplification of the libraries took two PCR steps, and the second step added a second sample barcode plus Illumina TruSeq adapters. Libraries were sequenced on an Illumina NovaSeq with 2 x 150 bp paired-end reads. Per the authors' processing: The reads were demultiplexed and collapsed into UMI-guided consensus sequences using migec v1.2.7. Using mixcr v2.1.11, the UMI consensuses were aligned to TRA and TRB V and J templates and assembled into clonotypes. A clonotype was counted as expanded or contracted only if both edgeR and NoisET called the change significant, with noise models trained on biological replicates. For edgeR calls, a false discovery rate-adjusted p below 0.01 and a log2 fold-change threshold of 1 were applied. As an exploratory analysis of dynamics, max-normalized trajectories of the 1000 most abundant clonotypes were examined by PCA with hierarchical clustering. Separately sequenced CD4+ and CD8+ repertoires were used to assign the CD4 or CD8 phenotype of responding clones. TCRdb reanalyzed the raw reads on its own, using fastp at Q25 for trimming and MiXCR for clone calling, and kept in-frame beta chains. Every distinct CDR3 protein forms one entry, paired with its most common genes and DNA. The authors' filters were not applied to this entry. In this sample the table shows about 190,000 distinct CDR3 sequences, about 16% of which occur a single time. Of the sample, about 2.4% falls within the top ten clones.

Specimen: PBMCs or a T cell subset sorted from them (not recorded which). The sequence joins TRBV6-1 to TRBJ2-7, and 11 junction bases match TRBD2. The receptor's source is an adult woman who had mild COVID-19 (a few samples of this study predate the infection). The sample titles of this study are shuffled in the database, so cell type and time point are left out; the donor was told from shared clones. The DNA sequence is TGTGCCAGCAGTGAAACACTAGCGGGAGTATACTCCTACGAGCAGTACTTC. Its amino acids are CASSETLAGVYSYEQYF.